A single sample gave rise to the 25 T cell receptor beta chains below, sequenced in a study of blood T cell repertoires in COVID-19. Repertoires were generated with immunoSEQ multiplex PCR, while TCRdb's copy carries only in-frame clones and drops some. The sample holds about 170,000 clones, approximately 80% seen once. Sequences were obtained from peripheral blood. The source of these receptors is a woman older than 75 with acute or convalescent COVID-19.

This sequence joins TRBV6-2 or TRBV6-3 and TRBJ2-7; 8 bases agree with TRBD1. The V gene end was trimmed by 6 bases and the J gene end by 7 bases; junction bases not matched to a gene: 8. From germline, CDR1 is MNHEY and CDR2 SVGEGT. The CDR3 has 13 residues. The DNA for the CDR3 is TGTGCCAGCAGCCTAGGGACAGGATGGGAGCAGTACTTC. Residues: CASSLGTGWEQYF.

This sequence joins TRBV7-9 and TRBJ2-2; D uncertain. Trimming stripped 2 bases from V and 1 base from J, with 5 bases between. The CDR3 extends over 14 amino acids. Germline V gene sequence: CDR1 SEHNR, CDR2 FQNEAQ (reference sequence). In nucleotides, the CDR3 is TGTGCCAGCAGCTTAACAGAGAACACCGGGGAGCTGTTTTTT. This encodes CASSLTENTGELFF.

This sequence joins TRBV25-1 and TRBJ2-1; D unclear. Deletions cut 4 bases from V and 0 bases from J, with 7 bases between. CDR3 length: 14 residues. From germline, CDR1 is MGHDK and CDR2 SYGVNS. CDR3 sequence: CASSGRSSYNEQFF. CDR3 DNA: TGTGCCAGCAGTGGGCGGAGCTCCTACAATGAGCAGTTCTTC.

The rearrangement joins TRBV21-1 to TRBJ2-7; the table's D call TRBD1 went unverified against the DNA. TRBV21-1 is a documented pseudogene. The CDR3 runs to 14 residues. The DNA of the CDR3 is TGTGCCAGCAGCTTAGGGACAGGTCCGTACGAGCAGTACTTC. This gives the protein CASSLGTGPYEQYF.

CDR3 DNA: TGTGCCAGCTCACCACCAAGGACAGGACAAGAGACCCAGTACTTC. Its translation is CASSPPRTGQETQYF. V usage is TRBV18 and J usage is TRBJ2-5, with 7 bases fitting TRBD1. CDR3 length: 15 amino acids. Looked up from germline, CDR1 is KGHSH and CDR2 is LQKENI. The V and J ends lost 0 bases and 2 bases, in that order; junction bases with no gene match: 3. The full variable domain, its missing parts supplied by reference TRBV18 and TRBJ2-5, is NAGVMQNPRHLVRRRGQEARLRCSPMKGHSHVYWYRQLPEEGLKFMVYLQKENIIDESGMPKERFSAEFPKEGPSILRIQQVVRGDSAAYFCASSPPRTGQETQYFGPGTRLLVL.

This clone was seen only a few times. This chain links TRBV9 with TRBJ1-1; no reliable D call. Trimming left V 0 bases short and J 1 base short, with 10 bases between. Germline-derived CDR1 and CDR2 are SGDLS and YYNGEE. The CDR3 contains 15 residues. In DNA form, the CDR3 reads TGTGCCAGCAGCGTAGGGCGGCAACCGAACACTGAAGCTTTCTTT. It specifies CASSVGRQPNTEAFF.

Only one count was recorded for this clone. The chain carries TRBV30 and TRBJ1-2; TRBD1 aligns across 7 bases. Germline values: CDR1 GTSNPN, CDR2 SVGIG (reference sequence). V was pared by 2 bases and J by 5 bases, with 11 bases of the junction left unmatched. The CDR3 has 15 amino acids. CDR3 region: CAWSRPDRAGYGYTF. CDR3 bases: TGTGCCTGGAGTAGACCAGACAGGGCGGGATATGGCTACACCTTC. The complete variable domain, with remaining parts taken from reference TRBV30 and TRBJ1-2, reads SQTIHQWPATLVQPVGSPLSLECTVEGTSNPNLYWYRQAAGRGLQLLFYSVGIGQISSEVPQNLSASRPQDRQFILSSKKLLLSDSGFYLCAWSRPDRAGYGYTFGSGTRLTVV.

The rearrangement links TRBV30 to TRBJ1-1; no firm D call. The CDR3 sequence is 15 residues long. Trimming cost V 3 bases and J 2 bases, with 16 bases left between them. The V gene's germline CDR1 is GTSNPN and CDR2 SVGIG (reference sequence). The CDR3, as DNA: TGTGCCTGGAGCGACTTAGGAGGGAGAAACACTGAAGCTTTCTTT. It translates to CAWSDLGGRNTEAFF.

This clone was counted once. The J gene is TRBJ2-7, the V gene TRBV5-4, with D maybe TRBD1 (5 bases). The CDR3 covers 14 residues. Looked up from germline, CDR1 is SGHNT and CDR2 is YYREEE (reference sequence). Trimming stripped 0 bases from V and 1 base from J, with 8 bases between. CDR3 region: CASSLDRGSYEQYF. As DNA, the CDR3 is TGTGCCAGCAGCTTGGATAGGGGTTCCTACGAGCAGTACTTC.

This CDR3 is CASSPPGTGGRYNEQFF. In DNA form, the CDR3 reads TGTGCCAGCTCACCACCCGGTACAGGGGGCCGCTACAATGAGCAGTTCTTC. V is TRBV18 and J is TRBJ2-1; TRBD1 matches 9 bases. The CDR3 runs to 17 residues. Germline V gives CDR1 KGHSH, CDR2 LQKENI. V trimming: 0 bases; J trimming: 3 bases; junction bases outside the gene matches: 6.

V gene TRBV7-9 combines with J gene TRBJ2-7; 8 nucleotides align to TRBD1. The CDR3 spans 14 residues. In germline, CDR1 is SEHNR, CDR2 FQNEAQ (reference sequence). Germline trimming cut 2 bases from V and 2 bases from J; bases unmatched to any gene: 2. The CDR3 loop is CASSLRDRPYEQYF. The DNA for the CDR3 is TGTGCCAGCAGCTTAAGGGACAGGCCCTACGAGCAGTACTTC.

The rearrangement joins TRBV7-2 to TRBJ2-7, with a possible D match to TRBD2 (6 bases). From germline, CDR1 is SGHTA and CDR2 FQGNSA. Trimming stripped 5 bases from V and 6 bases from J, with 14 bases between. This CDR3 contains 13 residues. CDR3 sequence (DNA): TGTGCCAGCAGCACCCGGAGGGCCAGCGAGCAGTACTTC. It codes for CASSTRRASEQYF.

The chain is built from TRBV7-9 and TRBJ2-2, with D possibly TRBD1 on 6 matching bases. CDR1 is SEHNR, CDR2 FQNEAQ, per germline (reference sequence). Trimming took off 5 bases at V and 7 bases at J, with 17 bases between the two ends. The CDR3 is 15 residues long. CDR3 amino acids: CASSIWGQGIGELFF. The DNA of the CDR3 is TGTGCCAGCAGCATCTGGGGACAAGGAATCGGGGAGCTGTTTTTT.

This clone was picked up a small number of times. The V call is TRBV2, the J call TRBJ1-1, with D perhaps matching TRBD1 (6 bases). The CDR3 extends over 12 amino acids. V shed 5 bases and J shed 11 bases, with 15 bases lying between them. The V gene's germline CDR1 is SNHLY and CDR2 FYNNEI. CDR3 loop: CASSYYRDSAFF. The CDR3 region has the DNA TGTGCCAGCAGTTACTACAGGGATTCGGCTTTCTTT.

V usage is TRBV21-1 and J usage is TRBJ2-7; TRBD2, the table's D call, was not compared with the DNA. TRBV21-1 represents a pseudogene. The CDR3 spans 18 residues. CDR3 in amino acids: CASSTLPGGASPLYEQYF. The CDR3 region has the DNA TGTGCCAGCAGCACCCTCCCGGGGGGGGCCTCGCCCCTCTACGAGCAGTACTTC.

The chain employs TRBV28 and TRBJ2-1; perhaps TRBD1 as D (6 bases). CDR3 length equals 14 residues. V dropped 3 bases and J dropped 12 bases, with 18 bases sitting between them. Germline CDR1 MDHEN, CDR2 SYDVKM. CDR3 residues: CASSFLTGTYGQFF. The CDR3, as DNA: TGTGCCAGCAGTTTCCTCACAGGGACCTACGGGCAGTTCTTC.

The count of this clone is one. This chain links TRBV5-1 with TRBJ1-2; D might be TRBD1 (5 bases). The V gene lost 0 bases and the J gene lost 8 bases, with 8 bases spanning the gap. Germline V gene lookup returns CDR1 SGHRS and CDR2 YFSETQ. There are 12 residues in the CDR3. In DNA, the CDR3 is TGCGCCAGCAGCTTGGTAGGGGAAGGCTACACCTTC. Its protein is CASSLVGEGYTF.

This chain connects TRBV19 to TRBJ2-2; TRBD1 might be the D (5 bases). The CDR3 contains 15 residues. V lost 1 base and J 2 bases, leaving 8 bases between the germline ends. Germline values: CDR1 LNHDA, CDR2 SQIVND (reference sequence). The CDR3 loop reads CASSIGQLNTGELFF. DNA of the CDR3: TGTGCCAGTAGTATAGGACAGCTCAACACCGGGGAGCTGTTTTTT.

V and J are TRBV6-2 or TRBV6-3 and TRBJ1-6; the D is unclear. Germline V lookup: CDR1 MNHEY, CDR2 SVGEGT. This CDR3 comprises 14 residues. Deletions cut 2 bases from V and 5 bases from J, with 7 bases between. The CDR3 protein is CASSYPVDNSPLHF. The CDR3, as DNA: TGTGCCAGCAGTTACCCAGTGGATAATTCACCCCTCCACTTT.

The chain is built from TRBV3-1 (or the pseudogene TRBV3-2) and TRBJ2-5; 7 bases align to TRBD2. J lost 1 base, V lost 4 bases, and 9 bases had no gene match. Germline CDR1 reads LGHDT; CDR2 reads YNNKEL (reference sequence). This CDR3 spans 16 amino acids. This CDR3 is CASSRGLAVLQETQYF. CDR3 nucleotides: TGTGCCAGCAGCCGTGGGCTAGCGGTTCTCCAAGAGACCCAGTACTTC.

The genes are TRBV7-2 and TRBJ1-5; 8 bases agree with TRBD1. The V gene end was trimmed by 5 bases and the J gene end by 6 bases; junction bases not matched to a gene: 12. The CDR3 sequence is 16 residues long. Looked up from germline, CDR1 is SGHTA and CDR2 is FQGNSA. CDR3 loop: CASSRIGQGRRQPQHF. CDR3 in DNA: TGTGCCAGCAGCCGGATCGGACAGGGACGGCGTCAGCCCCAGCATTTT. Variable domain in full (rest from reference TRBV7-2 and TRBJ1-5): GAGVSQSPSNKVTEKGKDVELRCDPISGHTALYWYRQSLGQGLEFLIYFQGNSAPDKSGLPSDRFSAERTGGSVSTLTIQRTQQEDSAVYLCASSRIGQGRRQPQHFGDGTRLSIL.

The chain combines TRBV27 with TRBJ2-7; TRBD1 might be the D (6 bases). The CDR3 is 16 residues long. The V gene's germline CDR1 is MNHEY and CDR2 SMNVEV (reference sequence). Trimming cost V 8 bases and J 1 base, with 21 bases left between them. Here the CDR3 reads CASARLAGTLSYEQYF. The CDR3 nucleotides read TGTGCCAGCGCACGATTAGCCGGGACACTTTCCTACGAGCAGTACTTC.

The chain recombines TRBV11-2 with TRBJ2-1; D remains ambiguous. Trimming stripped 8 bases from V and 15 bases from J, with 20 bases between. This CDR3 has 12 residues. Germline V gene data show CDR1 as SGHAT and CDR2 as FQNNGV. For the CDR3, the DNA is TGTGCCAGCGGCAGCTTAGCCGGAGTGCTGTTCTTC. Translating it yields CASGSLAGVLFF.

The CDR3 loop reads CASSPASGRSFGELFF. The DNA of the CDR3 is TGTGCCAGCAGCCCGGCTAGCGGGAGAAGTTTTGGGGAGCTGTTTTTT. The chain has TRBV7-2 and TRBJ2-2; 10 bases are a match to TRBD2. The V gene end was trimmed by 5 bases and the J gene end by 8 bases; junction bases not matched to a gene: 11. The length of the CDR3 is 16 residues. Germline V CDR1 and CDR2: SGHTA, FQGNSA.

The chain is built from TRBV6-2 or TRBV6-3 and TRBJ1-1; 8 bases fit TRBD1. Germline CDR1 reads MNHEY; CDR2 reads SVGEGT. This CDR3 is built from 16 residues. V lost 5 bases and J lost 4; bases outside the gene matches: 12. CDR3 in DNA: TGTGCCAGCAGTCCCAAATGGGCAGGGGGCCCCACTGAAGCTTTCTTT. Its protein product is CASSPKWAGGPTEAFF.